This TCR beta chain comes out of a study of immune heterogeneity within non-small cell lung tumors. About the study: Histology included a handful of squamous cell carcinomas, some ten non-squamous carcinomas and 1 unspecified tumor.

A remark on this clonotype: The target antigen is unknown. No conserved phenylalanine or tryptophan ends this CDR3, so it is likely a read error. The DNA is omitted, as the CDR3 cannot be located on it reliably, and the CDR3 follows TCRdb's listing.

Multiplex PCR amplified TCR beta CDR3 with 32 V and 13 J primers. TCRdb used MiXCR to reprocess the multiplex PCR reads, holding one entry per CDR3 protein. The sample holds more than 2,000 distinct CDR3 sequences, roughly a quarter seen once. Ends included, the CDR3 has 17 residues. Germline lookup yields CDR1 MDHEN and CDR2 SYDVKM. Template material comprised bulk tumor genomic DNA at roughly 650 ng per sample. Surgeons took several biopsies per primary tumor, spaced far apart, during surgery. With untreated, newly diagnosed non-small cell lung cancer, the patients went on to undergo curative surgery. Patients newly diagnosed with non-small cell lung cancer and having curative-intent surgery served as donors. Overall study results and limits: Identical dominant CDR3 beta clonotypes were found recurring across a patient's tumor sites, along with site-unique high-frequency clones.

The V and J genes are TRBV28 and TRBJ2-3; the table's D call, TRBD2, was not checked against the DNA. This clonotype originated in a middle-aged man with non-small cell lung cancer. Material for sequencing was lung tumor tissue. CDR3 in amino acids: CASRTQVFHRYEQYFGP.